Below, 25 T cell receptor beta chains from the same sample are listed, as sequenced in a study of CXCR3-negative and CXCR3-positive naive CD8 T cells. Findings of the study overall: Naive cells that were CXCR3-positive had more hydrophobic TRB CDR3s (compared with CXCR3-negative naive cells).

The antigens these receptors bind are not known. The authors prepared UMI-labeled TRB cDNA libraries by 5' RACE. Using the 5' RACE reads, TCRdb records one entry per CDR3 protein without DNA. Here the sample table reports fewer than 140,000 distinct CDR3 sequences. Sequenced material: naive CXCR3+ CD8+ T cells from blood. Noted subset: CD45RO-CCR7+CD27+CD95- naive CD8+ T cells expressing CXCR3 (TNR3+). The receptors shown here come from a human donor in good health. Some clones in this sample may be carry-over from other donors' samples.

The V and J genes are TRBV12-3 or TRBV12-4 and TRBJ1-1. This CDR3 is 20 amino acids long. The CDR3 is CASSRTSQQGSSPLKTGAFF.

This chain joins TRBV6-5 and TRBJ2-3; TCRdb names TRBD1, which stays unverified in the absence of DNA. Looked up from germline, CDR1 is MNHEY and CDR2 is SVGAGI. This CDR3 region has 13 residues. CDR3 amino acids: CASPARVADTQYF.

The genes are TRBV30 and TRBJ2-7. The CDR3 totals 13 residues. CDR1 is GTSNPN and CDR2 is SVGIG in the germline V gene (reference sequence). The CDR3: CAWGDTQPYEQYF.

V usage is TRBV4-1 and J usage is TRBJ2-7; TCRdb's D call of TRBD1 is untestable without DNA. Germline-derived CDR1 and CDR2 are MGHRA and YSYEKL. CDR3 length: 13 amino acids. The CDR3 region is CASSQQQGYEQYF.

The chain uses TRBV20-1 and TRBJ2-3; TCRdb's assignment of TRBD1 cannot be checked, as there is no DNA. This CDR3 has 14 amino acids. CDR1 and CDR2 (germline): DFQATT, SNEGSKA (reference sequence). The CDR3 loop is CSGEDRGDADTQYF.

The chain recombines TRBV20-1 with TRBJ1-2. The CDR3 runs 12 residues. Looked up from germline, CDR1 is DFQATT and CDR2 is SNEGSKA (reference sequence). The CDR3 is CSAREQIYGYTF.

The rearrangement uses TRBV19 and TRBJ1-4. The germline CDR1 and CDR2 sequences are LNHDA and SQIVND (reference sequence). The CDR3 loop spans 15 amino acids. The chain's CDR3 is CASTTTGITNEKLFF.

The chain carries TRBV7-6 and TRBJ2-1; the D gene TCRdb calls, TRBD1, cannot be checked with no DNA. The CDR3 is 13 amino acids. Per germline, CDR1 SGHVS and CDR2 FNYEAQ. This CDR3 is CASSPWGPNEQFF.

CDR3 amino acids: CSVENIYGYTF. The J gene is TRBJ1-2, the V gene TRBV29-1. From germline, CDR1 is SQVTM and CDR2 ANQGSEA. The CDR3 extends over 11 amino acids.

V and J are TRBV11-3 and TRBJ1-4. The length of the CDR3 is 13 residues. Germline V gene data show CDR1 as SGHNT and CDR2 as YENEEA. Here the CDR3 reads CASSAVTNEKLFF.

This chain joins TRBV7-2 and TRBJ2-5; TCRdb returns TRBD1, unconfirmable since there is no DNA. This CDR3 has 16 amino acids. Per germline, CDR1 SGHTA and CDR2 FQGNSA. CDR3 loop: CASSPEGGGLWETQYF. Full variable domain (outside the CDR3, taken from reference TRBV7-2 and TRBJ2-5): GAGVSQSPSNKVTEKGKDVELRCDPISGHTALYWYRQSLGQGLEFLIYFQGNSAPDKSGLPSDRFSAERTGGSVSTLTIQRTQQEDSAVYLCASSPEGGGLWETQYFGPGTRLLVL.

The chain has TRBV12-3 or TRBV12-4 and TRBJ2-3. The CDR3 extends over 14 amino acids. The CDR3 sequence is CASSLSAETDTQYF.

This rearrangement joins TRBV14 to TRBJ2-2; TCRdb lists TRBD2, though no DNA is available to test this call. Germline V gives CDR1 SGHDN, CDR2 FVKESK. CDR3 size: 21 residues. The CDR3 sequence: CASSQDNVGAALTGLTGELFF.

The chain combines TRBV19 with TRBJ2-2. The CDR3 extends over 13 amino acids. Germline CDR1 is LNHDA and CDR2 is SQIVND (reference sequence). The chain's CDR3 is CASSRRDTGELFF.

The chain couples TRBV5-1 to TRBJ1-1; the D call from TCRdb, TRBD1, cannot be confirmed without DNA. This CDR3 has 16 amino acids. The germline V gene encodes CDR1 SGHRS and CDR2 YFSETQ. CDR3 sequence: CASSFSPDSPNTEAFF.

This chain links TRBV10-3 with TRBJ2-3; absent DNA, TCRdb's TRBD1 call cannot be checked. Germline values: CDR1 ENHRY, CDR2 SYGVKD. The CDR3 is 18 residues long. CDR3 in amino acids: CAISESSPLQGYTDTQYF.

CDR3: CASSQPPVGTGAYEQYF. This chain connects TRBV19 to TRBJ2-7; as DNA is missing, the TRBD1 call by TCRdb cannot be tested. The CDR3 has 17 residues. Germline CDR1 is LNHDA and CDR2 is SQIVND (reference sequence).

The rearrangement links TRBV7-9 to TRBJ2-5; TCRdb gives TRBD2 as the D gene, but with no DNA this cannot be confirmed. CDR1 is SEHNR, CDR2 FQNEAQ, per germline (reference sequence). The CDR3 contains 15 residues. The CDR3 sequence: CASSSGLAGNETQYF.

V gene TRBV28 combines with J gene TRBJ1-1; TCRdb lists TRBD1, though no DNA is available to test this call. The germline V gene has CDR1 MDHEN and CDR2 SYDVKM. This CDR3 comprises 16 residues. CDR3 in amino acids: CASSSLWTGADTEAFF.

The V gene is TRBV6-5, the J gene TRBJ1-1. CDR1 and CDR2 (germline): MNHEY, SVGAGI. The CDR3 totals 13 residues. The CDR3 region is CASRSGRVTEAFF.

The chain is built from TRBV29-1 and TRBJ2-1; the TCRdb D gene call, TRBD2, has no DNA to confirm it. Germline values: CDR1 SQVTM, CDR2 ANQGSEA. The CDR3 runs to 13 residues. CDR3: CSVGRAPYNEQFF.

The J gene is TRBJ1-2, the V gene TRBV5-1. Germline assignment: CDR1 SGHRS and CDR2 YFSETQ. This CDR3 comprises 13 residues. CDR3 amino acids: CASSLEGFDGYTF.

The chain carries TRBV27 and TRBJ2-2; lacking DNA, the TRBD2 call made by TCRdb goes unchecked. The CDR3 is made up of 16 amino acids. The germline CDR1 and CDR2 sequences are MNHEY and SMNVEV (reference sequence). This CDR3 is CASSISGGGLAGELFF.

This chain joins TRBV28 and TRBJ2-7; TCRdb's D call, TRBD1, is unchecked because there is no DNA. The CDR3 has 14 amino acids. Germline V lookup: CDR1 MDHEN, CDR2 SYDVKM. CDR3 sequence: CASTPGQPFYEQYF.

The rearrangement links TRBV5-1 to TRBJ1-1. This CDR3 spans 14 amino acids. The germline gives CDR1 SGHRS, CDR2 YFSETQ. This chain's CDR3 is CASSLSTMNTEAFF.